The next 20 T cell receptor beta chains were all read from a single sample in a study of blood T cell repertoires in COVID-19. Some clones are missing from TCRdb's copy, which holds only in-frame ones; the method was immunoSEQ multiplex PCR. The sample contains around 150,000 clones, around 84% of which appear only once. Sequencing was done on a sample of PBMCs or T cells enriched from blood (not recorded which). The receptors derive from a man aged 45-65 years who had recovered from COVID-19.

DNA for the CDR3: TGTGCCAGCAGTCAACAGGGTTCCTCACCCCTCCACTTT. Protein product: CASSQQGSSPLHF. The chain carries TRBV6-5 and TRBJ1-6; D is perhaps TRBD1 (6 bases). The V gene's germline CDR1 is MNHEY and CDR2 SVGAGI. The CDR3 loop spans 13 amino acids. V was pared by 5 bases and J by 10 bases, with 12 bases between.

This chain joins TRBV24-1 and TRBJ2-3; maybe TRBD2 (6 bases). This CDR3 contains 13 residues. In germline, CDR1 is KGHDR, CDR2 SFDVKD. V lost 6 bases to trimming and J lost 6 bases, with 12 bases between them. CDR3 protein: CATSKGTGDTQYF. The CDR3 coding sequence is TGTGCCACCAGTAAAGGGACTGGGGATACGCAGTATTTT.

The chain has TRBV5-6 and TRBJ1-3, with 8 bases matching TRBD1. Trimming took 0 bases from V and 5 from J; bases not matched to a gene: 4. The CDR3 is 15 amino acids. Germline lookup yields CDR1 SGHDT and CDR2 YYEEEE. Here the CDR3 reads CASSLASGGRNTIYF. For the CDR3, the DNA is TGTGCCAGCAGCTTGGCGTCAGGGGGCCGAAACACCATATATTTT.

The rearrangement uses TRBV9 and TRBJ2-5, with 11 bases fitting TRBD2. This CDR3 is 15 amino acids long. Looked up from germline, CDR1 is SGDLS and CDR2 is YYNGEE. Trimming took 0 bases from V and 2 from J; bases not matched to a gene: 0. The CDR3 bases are TGTGCCAGCAGCGTAGCTAGCGGGGGGCAAGAGACCCAGTACTTC. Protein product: CASSVASGGQETQYF.

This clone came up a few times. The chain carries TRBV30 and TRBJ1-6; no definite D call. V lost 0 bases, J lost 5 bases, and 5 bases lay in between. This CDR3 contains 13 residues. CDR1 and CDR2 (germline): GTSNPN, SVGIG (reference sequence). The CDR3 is CAWSVRDNSPLHF. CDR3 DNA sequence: TGTGCCTGGAGTGTTCGGGATAATTCACCCCTCCACTTT.

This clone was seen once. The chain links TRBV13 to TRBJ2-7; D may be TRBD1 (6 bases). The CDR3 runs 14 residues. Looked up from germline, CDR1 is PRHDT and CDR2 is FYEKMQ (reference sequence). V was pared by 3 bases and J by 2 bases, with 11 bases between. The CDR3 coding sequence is TGTGCCAGCAGCTTTGGAAAGGGGGCCTACGAGCAGTACTTC. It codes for CASSFGKGAYEQYF.

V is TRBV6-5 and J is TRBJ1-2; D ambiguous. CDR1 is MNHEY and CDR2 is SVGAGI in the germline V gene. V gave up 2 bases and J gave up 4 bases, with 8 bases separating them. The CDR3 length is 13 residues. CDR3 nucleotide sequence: TGTGCCAGCAGTTACGGAGGGCTCTATGGCTACACCTTC. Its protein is CASSYGGLYGYTF.

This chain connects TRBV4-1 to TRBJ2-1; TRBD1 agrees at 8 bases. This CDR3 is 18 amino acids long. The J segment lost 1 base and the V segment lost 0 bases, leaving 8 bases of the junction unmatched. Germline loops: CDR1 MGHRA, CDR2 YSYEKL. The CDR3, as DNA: TGCGCCAGCAGCCAAGATCGACAGGGGCCGTCTTCCTACAATGAGCAGTTCTTC. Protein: CASSQDRQGPSSYNEQFF.

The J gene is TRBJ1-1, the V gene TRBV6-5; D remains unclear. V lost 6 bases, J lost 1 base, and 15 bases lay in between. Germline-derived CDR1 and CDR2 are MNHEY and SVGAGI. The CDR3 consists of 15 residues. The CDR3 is CASRRPSPQNTEAFF. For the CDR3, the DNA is TGTGCCAGCAGGCGCCCCTCACCCCAGAACACTGAAGCTTTCTTT.

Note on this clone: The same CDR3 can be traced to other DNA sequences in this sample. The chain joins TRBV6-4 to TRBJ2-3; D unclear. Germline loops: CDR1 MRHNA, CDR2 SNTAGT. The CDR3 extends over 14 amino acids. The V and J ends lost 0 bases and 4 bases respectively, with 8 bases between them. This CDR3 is CASSDSGRADTQYF. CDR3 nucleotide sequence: TGTGCCAGCAGTGACTCGGGCAGAGCAGATACGCAGTATTTT.

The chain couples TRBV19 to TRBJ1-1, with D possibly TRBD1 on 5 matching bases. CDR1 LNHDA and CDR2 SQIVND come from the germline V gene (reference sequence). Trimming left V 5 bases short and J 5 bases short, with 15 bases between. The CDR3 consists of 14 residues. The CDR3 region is CASSFTGSGTEAFF. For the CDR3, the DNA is TGTGCCAGTAGTTTTACAGGCAGTGGGACTGAAGCTTTCTTT.

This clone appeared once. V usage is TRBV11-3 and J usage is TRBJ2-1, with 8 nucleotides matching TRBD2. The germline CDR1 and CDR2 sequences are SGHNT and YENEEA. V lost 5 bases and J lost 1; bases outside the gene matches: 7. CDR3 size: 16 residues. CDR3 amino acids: CASSAGGAGSYNEQFF. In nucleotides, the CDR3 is TGTGCCAGCAGCGCCGGGGGGGCTGGGTCCTACAATGAGCAGTTCTTC.

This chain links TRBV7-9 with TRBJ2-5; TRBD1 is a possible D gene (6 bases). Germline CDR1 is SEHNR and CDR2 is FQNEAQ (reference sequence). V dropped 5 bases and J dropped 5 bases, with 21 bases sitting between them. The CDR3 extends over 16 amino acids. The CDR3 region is CASSPRISGERETQYF. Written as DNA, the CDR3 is TGTGCCAGCAGCCCGCGAATCTCAGGGGAGAGGGAGACCCAGTACTTC.

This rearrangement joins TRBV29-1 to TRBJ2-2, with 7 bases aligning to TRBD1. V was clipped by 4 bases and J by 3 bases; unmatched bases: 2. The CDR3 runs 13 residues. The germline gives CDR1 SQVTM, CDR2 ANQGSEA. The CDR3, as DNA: TGCAGCGTTGGACAGGGTGACACCGGGGAGCTGTTTTTT. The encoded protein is CSVGQGDTGELFF.

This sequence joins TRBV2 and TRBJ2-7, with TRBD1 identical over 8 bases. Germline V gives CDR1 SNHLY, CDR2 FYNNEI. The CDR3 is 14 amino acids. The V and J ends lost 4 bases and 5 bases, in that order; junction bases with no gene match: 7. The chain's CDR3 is CASSVFGDRNEQYF. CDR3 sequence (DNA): TGTGCCAGCAGTGTCTTTGGGGACAGGAACGAGCAGTACTTC.

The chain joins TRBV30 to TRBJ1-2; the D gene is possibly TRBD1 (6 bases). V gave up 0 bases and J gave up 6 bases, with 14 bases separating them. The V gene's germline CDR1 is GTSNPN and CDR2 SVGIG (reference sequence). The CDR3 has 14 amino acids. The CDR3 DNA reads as TGTGCCTGGAGTGTACTGGGACAAGGCCATGGCTACACCTTC. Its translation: CAWSVLGQGHGYTF.

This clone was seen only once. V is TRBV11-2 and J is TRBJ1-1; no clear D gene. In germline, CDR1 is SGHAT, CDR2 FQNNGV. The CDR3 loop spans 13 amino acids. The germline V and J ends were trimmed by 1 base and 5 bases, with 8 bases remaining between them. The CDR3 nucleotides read TGTGCCAGCAGCTTAGCCACGGGAACTGAAGCTTTCTTT. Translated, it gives CASSLATGTEAFF.

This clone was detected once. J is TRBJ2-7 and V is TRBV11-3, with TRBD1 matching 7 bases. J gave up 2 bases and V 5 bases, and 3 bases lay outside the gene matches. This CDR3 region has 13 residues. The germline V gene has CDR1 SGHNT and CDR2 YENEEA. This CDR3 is CASSRDSAYEQYF. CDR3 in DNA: TGTGCCAGCAGCCGGGACAGTGCCTACGAGCAGTACTTC.

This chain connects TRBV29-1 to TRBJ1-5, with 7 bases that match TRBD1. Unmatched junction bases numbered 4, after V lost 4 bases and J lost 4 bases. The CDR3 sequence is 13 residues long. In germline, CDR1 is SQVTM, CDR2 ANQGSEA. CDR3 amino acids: CSVVTGENQPQHF. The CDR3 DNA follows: TGCAGCGTTGTAACAGGGGAAAATCAGCCCCAGCATTTT.

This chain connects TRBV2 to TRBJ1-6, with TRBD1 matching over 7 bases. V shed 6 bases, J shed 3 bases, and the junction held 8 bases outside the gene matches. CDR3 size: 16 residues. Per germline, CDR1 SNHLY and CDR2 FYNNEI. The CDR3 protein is CASRPRTGDYNSPLHF. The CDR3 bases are TGTGCCAGCAGACCCCGGACAGGAGACTATAATTCACCCCTCCACTTT.